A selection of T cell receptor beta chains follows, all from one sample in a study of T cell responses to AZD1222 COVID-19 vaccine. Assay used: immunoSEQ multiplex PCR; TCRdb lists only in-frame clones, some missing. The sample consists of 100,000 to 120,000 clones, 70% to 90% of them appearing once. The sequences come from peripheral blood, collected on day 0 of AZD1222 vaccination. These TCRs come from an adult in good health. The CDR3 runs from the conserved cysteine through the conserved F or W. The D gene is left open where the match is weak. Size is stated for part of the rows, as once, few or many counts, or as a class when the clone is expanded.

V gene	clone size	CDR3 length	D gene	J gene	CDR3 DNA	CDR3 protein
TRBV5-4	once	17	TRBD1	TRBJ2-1	TGTGCCAGCAGCTTGGCAGGCGGGACAGGTCCCTCCAATGAGCAGTTCTTC	CASSLAGGTGPSNEQFF
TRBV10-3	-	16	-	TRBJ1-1	TGTGCCATCAGTGAGCCGACAGGTTGGGGGAACACTGAAGCTTTCTTT	CAISEPTGWGNTEAFF
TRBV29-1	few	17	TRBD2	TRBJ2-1	TGCAGCGTTGAAGGGGGACTAGCGGGAGTCGTGGCTGGTGAGCAGTTCTTC	CSVEGGLAGVVAGEQFF
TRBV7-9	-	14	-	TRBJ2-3	TGTGCCAGCAGCTGGGAAGGGATCACAGATACGCAGTATTTT	CASSWEGITDTQYF
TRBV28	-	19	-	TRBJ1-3	TGTGCCAGCAAAACCCGATACGGGCAGGTCCTGTACTCTGGAAACACCATATATTTT	CASKTRYGQVLYSGNTIYF
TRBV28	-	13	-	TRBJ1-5	TGTGCCACCCGGGGTACTACAAATCAGCCCCAGCATTTT	CATRGTTNQPQHF
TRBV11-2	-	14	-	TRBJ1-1	TGTGCCAGCAGCTTAGAGCCAGGACCTACTGAAGCTTTCTTT	CASSLEPGPTEAFF
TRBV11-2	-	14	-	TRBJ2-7	TGTGCCAGCAGCTTTATGGACTCCCTGGACGAGCAGTACTTC	CASSFMDSLDEQYF
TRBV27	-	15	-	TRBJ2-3	TGTGCCAGCAGTTTGGTCCCCTATAGCACAGATACGCAGTATTTT	CASSLVPYSTDTQYF
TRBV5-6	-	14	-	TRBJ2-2	TGTGCCAGCAGCTTTGGGACATTTGCCGGGGAGCTGTTTTTT	CASSFGTFAGELFF
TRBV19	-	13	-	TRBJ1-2	TGTGCCAGTAGTATTGGACAGACTTATGGCTACACCTTC	CASSIGQTYGYTF
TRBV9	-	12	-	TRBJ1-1	TGTGCCAGCAGCCAGATGAACACTGAAGCTTTCTTT	CASSQMNTEAFF
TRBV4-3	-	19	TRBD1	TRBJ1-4	TGCGCCAGCAGCCTCAAGGCGGGGACAGGGGGCGCGGTACATGAAAAACTGTTTTTT	CASSLKAGTGGAVHEKLFF
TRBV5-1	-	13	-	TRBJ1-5	TGCGCCAGCAGCTTAGAAGGTAGGCAGCCCCAGCATTTT	CASSLEGRQPQHF
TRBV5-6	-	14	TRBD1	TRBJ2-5	TGTGCCAGCAGCCGAGGACAGGGGATAGAGACCCAGTACTTC	CASSRGQGIETQYF
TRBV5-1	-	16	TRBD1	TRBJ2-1	TGCGCCAGCAGCTTGGGGGGACAGGGTCCCTACAATGAGCAGTTCTTC	CASSLGGQGPYNEQFF
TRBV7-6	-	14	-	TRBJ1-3	TGTGCCAGCAGCTTAAGCAGAACTGGAAACACCATATATTTT	CASSLSRTGNTIYF
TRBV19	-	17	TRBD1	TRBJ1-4	TGTGCCAGTAGTACCAAGTCCCAGGGGGTCCGGAATGAAAAACTGTTTTTT	CASSTKSQGVRNEKLFF
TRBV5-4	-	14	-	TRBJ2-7	TGTGCCAGCAGCTTGAGTTTGGGATCCTACGAGCAGTACTTC	CASSLSLGSYEQYF
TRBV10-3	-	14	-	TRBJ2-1	TGTGCCATCAAATCCGGGAGCTCCTACAATGAGCAGTTCTTC	CAIKSGSSYNEQFF
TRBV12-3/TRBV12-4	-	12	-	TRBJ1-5	TGTGCCAGCAGTCCAGGGGTTTGGCCCCAGCATTTT	CASSPGVWPQHF
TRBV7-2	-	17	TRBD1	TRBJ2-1	TGTGCCAGCAGCTTATCCGGTCCGGGACAGGGTAGACATGAGCAGTTCTTC	CASSLSGPGQGRHEQFF
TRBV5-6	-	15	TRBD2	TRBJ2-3	TGTGCCAGCAGCTCTCTAGCGGGGGACACAGATACGCAGTATTTT	CASSSLAGDTDTQYF
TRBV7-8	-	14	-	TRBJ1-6	TGTGCCAGCAGCCCCACGTCTGGTAATTCACCCCTCCACTTT	CASSPTSGNSPLHF
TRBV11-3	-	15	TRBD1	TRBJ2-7	TGTGCCAGCAGCTCCGGGGGGACAGGGTCCTACGAGCAGTACTTC	CASSSGGTGSYEQYF
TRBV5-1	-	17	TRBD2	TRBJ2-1	TGCGCCAGCAGCCCCACTAGCGCTCTCCCCCCCTACAATGAGCAGTTCTTC	CASSPTSALPPYNEQFF
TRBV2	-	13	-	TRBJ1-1	TGTGCCAGCACTACGACCGGGCAAACTGAAGCTTTCTTT	CASTTTGQTEAFF
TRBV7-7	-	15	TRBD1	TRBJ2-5	TGTGCTAGCAGCTTATCAGGGGGCTATGGAGAGACCCAGTACTTC	CASSLSGGYGETQYF
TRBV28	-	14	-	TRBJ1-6	TGTGCCAGCAGTTTGGGGCAGTCTAATTCACCCCTCCACTTT	CASSLGQSNSPLHF
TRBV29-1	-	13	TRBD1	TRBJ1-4	TGCAGCGTTGGGGGACAGCCGAATGAAAAACTGTTTTTT	CSVGGQPNEKLFF
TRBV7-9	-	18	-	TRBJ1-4	TGTGCCAGCAGCATAAAATTTCACTCGCCCAGGGCTAATGAAAAACTGTTTTTT	CASSIKFHSPRANEKLFF
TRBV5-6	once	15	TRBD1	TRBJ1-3	TGTGCCAGCAGCTTGGAGTACAGGGGTAGAAACACCATATATTTT	CASSLEYRGRNTIYF
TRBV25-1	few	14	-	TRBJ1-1	TGTGCCAGCAGTGAATATGTTGAAGGTACTGAAGCTTTCTTT	CASSEYVEGTEAFF
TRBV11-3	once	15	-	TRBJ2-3	TGTGCCAGCAGCTTAGGGGGCCAGGTAACAGATACGCAGTATTTT	CASSLGGQVTDTQYF
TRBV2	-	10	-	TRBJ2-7	TGTGCCAGCAGTGTAGTAGAGCAGTACTTC	CASSVVEQYF
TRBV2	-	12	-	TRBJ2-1	TGTGCCAGCGTTGGCTCCTACAATGAGCAGTTCTTC	CASVGSYNEQFF
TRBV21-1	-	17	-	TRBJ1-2	TGTGCCAGCAGCAAGGATCTTCCGGGACACTTTAACTATGGCTACACCTTC	CASSKDLPGHFNYGYTF
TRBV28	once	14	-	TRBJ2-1	TGTGCCAGCGGCCCGGGATACTCGTTTGGCGAGCAGTTCTTC	CASGPGYSFGEQFF
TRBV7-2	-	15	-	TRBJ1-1	TGTGCCAGTAGATCGGGGGGGGGACCGAACACTGAAGCTTTCTTT	CASRSGGGPNTEAFF
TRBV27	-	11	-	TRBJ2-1	TGTGCCAGCAGTTTATTCAATGAGCAGTTCTTC	CASSLFNEQFF
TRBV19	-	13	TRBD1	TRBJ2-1	TGTGCCAGTAGTAACTCAGGGGGCAATGAGCAGTTCTTC	CASSNSGGNEQFF
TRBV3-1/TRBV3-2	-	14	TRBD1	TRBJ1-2	TGTGCCAGCAGCTATTTGGGACAGCTTAATGGCTACACCTTC	CASSYLGQLNGYTF
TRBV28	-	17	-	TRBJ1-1	TGTGCCAGCAATTCTCCGAGGGCCCGAGGTATGAACACTGAAGCTTTCTTT	CASNSPRARGMNTEAFF
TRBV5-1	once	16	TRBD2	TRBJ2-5	TGCGCCAGCAGCTATACCTGGACTAGCGGGCAAGAGACCCAGTACTTC	CASSYTWTSGQETQYF
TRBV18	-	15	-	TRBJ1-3	TGTGCCAGCTCACCGGAGGGCTTCTCTGGAAACACCATATATTTT	CASSPEGFSGNTIYF